The clone carrying this T cell receptor beta chain was recorded a few times. What it binds is not known. As every portion of the isolated RNA was reverse transcribed, the sequencing read expressed TCRB transcripts. This table comes from immunoSEQ multiplex PCR, and its TCRdb copy is limited to in-frame clones, with some not included. The sample has under 200,000 clones, 8% to 9.5% seen once; the top ten hold under 0.65%. This sample is part of a study of beta chain features in type 1 diabetes. Study results and limitations: Sampled from patients, naive, central memory and Treg TCRB repertoires appeared more similar than those sampled from healthy donors. When VDJ junctions were examined, type 1 diabetes patients showed fewer insertions and more deletions. The study found moderately but significantly shorter TCRB CDR3s in all four CD4+ subsets of Type 1 diabetes patients.

V lost 7 bases to trimming and J lost 5 bases, with 15 bases between them. The CDR3 has 14 residues. The germline V gene has CDR1 SGHVS and CDR2 FQNEAQ. V gene TRBV7-8 combines with J gene TRBJ2-1; a possible D gene is TRBD1 (5 bases). What was sequenced was central memory CD4+ T cells from blood. This TCR was sampled from a woman under 30 with type 1 diabetes. CDR3 DNA sequence: TGTGCCAGCACCGCATTGGGGCGGCACAATGAGCAGTTCTTC. It yields the protein CASTALGRHNEQFF.